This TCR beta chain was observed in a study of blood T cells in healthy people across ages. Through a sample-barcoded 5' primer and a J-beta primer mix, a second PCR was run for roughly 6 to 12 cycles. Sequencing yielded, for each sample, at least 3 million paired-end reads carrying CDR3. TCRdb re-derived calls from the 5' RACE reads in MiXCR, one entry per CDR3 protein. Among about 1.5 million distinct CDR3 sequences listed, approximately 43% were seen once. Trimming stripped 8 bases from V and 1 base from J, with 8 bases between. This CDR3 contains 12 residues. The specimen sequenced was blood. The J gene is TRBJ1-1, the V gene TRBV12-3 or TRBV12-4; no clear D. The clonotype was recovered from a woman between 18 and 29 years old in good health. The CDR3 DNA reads TGTGCCAGCGGGTTACAGAACACTGAAGCTTTCTTT. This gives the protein CASGLQNTEAFF.